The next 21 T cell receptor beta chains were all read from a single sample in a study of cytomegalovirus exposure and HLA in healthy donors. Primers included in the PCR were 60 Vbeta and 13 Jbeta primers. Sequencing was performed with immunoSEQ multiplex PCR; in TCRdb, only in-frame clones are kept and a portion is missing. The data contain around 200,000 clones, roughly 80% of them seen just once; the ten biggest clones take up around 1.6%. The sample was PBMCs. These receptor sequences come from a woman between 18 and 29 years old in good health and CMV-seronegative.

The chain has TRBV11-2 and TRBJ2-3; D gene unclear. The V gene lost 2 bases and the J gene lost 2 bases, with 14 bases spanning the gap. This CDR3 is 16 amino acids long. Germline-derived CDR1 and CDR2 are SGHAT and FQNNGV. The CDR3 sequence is CASSLRSTTNTDTQYF. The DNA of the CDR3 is TGTGCCAGCAGCTTACGTTCCACTACCAACACAGATACGCAGTATTTT.

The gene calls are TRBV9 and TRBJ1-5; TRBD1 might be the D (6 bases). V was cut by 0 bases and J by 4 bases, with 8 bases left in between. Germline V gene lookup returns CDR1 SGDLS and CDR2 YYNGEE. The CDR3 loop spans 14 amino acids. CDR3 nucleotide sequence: TGTGCCAGCAGCGTAGAGGGGGTGAATCAGCCCCAGCATTTT. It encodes CASSVEGVNQPQHF.

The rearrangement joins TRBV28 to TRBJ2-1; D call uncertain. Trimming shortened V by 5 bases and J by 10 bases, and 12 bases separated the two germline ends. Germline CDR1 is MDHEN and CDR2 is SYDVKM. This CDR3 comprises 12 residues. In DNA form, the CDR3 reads TGTGCCAGCAGTCCCCGGGTGTTCGAGCAGTTCTTC. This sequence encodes CASSPRVFEQFF.

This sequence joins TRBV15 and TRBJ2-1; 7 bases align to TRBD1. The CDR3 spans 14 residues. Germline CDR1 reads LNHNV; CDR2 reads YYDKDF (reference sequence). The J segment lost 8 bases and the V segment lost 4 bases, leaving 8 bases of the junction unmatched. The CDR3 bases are TGTGCCACCAGCAACAGACAGGGTCACGATGAGCAGTTCTTC. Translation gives CATSNRQGHDEQFF.

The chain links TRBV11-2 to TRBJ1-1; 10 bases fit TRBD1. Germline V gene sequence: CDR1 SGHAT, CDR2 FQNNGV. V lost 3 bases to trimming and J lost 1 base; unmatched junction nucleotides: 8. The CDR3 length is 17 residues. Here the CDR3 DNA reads TGTGCCAGCAGCTTTATGACAGGGGGCACTCGGAACACTGAAGCTTTCTTT. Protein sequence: CASSFMTGGTRNTEAFF.

The CDR3: CASSTLTSGRAYEQYF. The CDR3 region has the DNA TGTGCCAGCAGCACCCTGACTAGCGGGAGGGCCTACGAGCAGTACTTC. The V gene is TRBV5-4, the J gene TRBJ2-7, with 14 bases that match TRBD2. Germline V CDR1 and CDR2: SGHNT, YYREEE (reference sequence). The junction had 5 bases not matched to a gene; V was cut back by 4 bases and J by 2 bases. The length of the CDR3 is 16 residues.

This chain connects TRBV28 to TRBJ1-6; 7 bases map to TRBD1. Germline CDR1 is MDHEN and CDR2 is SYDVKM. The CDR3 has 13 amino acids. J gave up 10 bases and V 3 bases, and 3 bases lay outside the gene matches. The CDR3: CASSLTGRSPLHF. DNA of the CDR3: TGTGCCAGCAGTTTGACAGGGAGGTCACCCCTCCACTTT. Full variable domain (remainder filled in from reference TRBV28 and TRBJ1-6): DVKVTQSSRYLVKRTGEKVFLECVQDMDHENMFWYRQDPGLGLRLIYFSYDVKMKEKGDIPEGYSVSREKKERFSLILESASTNQTSMYLCASSLTGRSPLHFGNGTRLTVT.

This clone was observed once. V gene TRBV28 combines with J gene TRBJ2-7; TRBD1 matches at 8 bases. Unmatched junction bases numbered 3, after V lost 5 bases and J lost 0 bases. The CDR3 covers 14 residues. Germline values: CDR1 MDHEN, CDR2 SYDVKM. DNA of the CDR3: TGTGCCAGCAGTGTCGACAGGGGCTCCTACGAGCAGTACTTC. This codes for CASSVDRGSYEQYF.

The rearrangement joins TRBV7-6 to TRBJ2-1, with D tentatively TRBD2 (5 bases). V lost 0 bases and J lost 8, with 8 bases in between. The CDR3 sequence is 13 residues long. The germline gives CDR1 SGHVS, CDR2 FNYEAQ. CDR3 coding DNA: TGTGCCAGCAGCTTAGCGCTTAGCGATGAGCAGTTCTTC. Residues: CASSLALSDEQFF.

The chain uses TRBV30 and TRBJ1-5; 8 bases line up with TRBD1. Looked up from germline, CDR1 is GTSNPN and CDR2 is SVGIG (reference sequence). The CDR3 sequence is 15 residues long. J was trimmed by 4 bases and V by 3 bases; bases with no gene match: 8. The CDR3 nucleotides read TGTGCCTGGAGCCCTGACAGGGGTCAGAATCAGCCCCAGCATTTT. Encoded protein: CAWSPDRGQNQPQHF.

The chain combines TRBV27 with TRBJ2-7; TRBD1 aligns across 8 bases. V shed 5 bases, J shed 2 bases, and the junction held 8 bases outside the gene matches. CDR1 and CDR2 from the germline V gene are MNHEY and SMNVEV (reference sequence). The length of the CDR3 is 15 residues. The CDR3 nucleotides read TGTGCCAGCAGTCCGGACAGGGTCGGAACCTACGAGCAGTACTTC. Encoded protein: CASSPDRVGTYEQYF.

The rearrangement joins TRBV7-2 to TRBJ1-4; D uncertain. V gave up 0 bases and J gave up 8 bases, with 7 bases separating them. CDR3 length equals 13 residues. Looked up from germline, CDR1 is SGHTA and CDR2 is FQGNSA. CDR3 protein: CASSLAPVEKLFF. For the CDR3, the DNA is TGTGCCAGCAGCTTAGCGCCGGTAGAAAAACTGTTTTTT. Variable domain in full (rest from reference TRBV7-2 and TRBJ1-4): GAGVSQSPSNKVTEKGKDVELRCDPISGHTALYWYRQSLGQGLEFLIYFQGNSAPDKSGLPSDRFSAERTGGSVSTLTIQRTQQEDSAVYLCASSLAPVEKLFFGSGTQLSVL.

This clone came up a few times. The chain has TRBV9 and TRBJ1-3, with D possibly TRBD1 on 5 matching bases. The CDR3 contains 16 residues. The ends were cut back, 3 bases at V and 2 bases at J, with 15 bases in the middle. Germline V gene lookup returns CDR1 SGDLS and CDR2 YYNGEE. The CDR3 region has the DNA TGTGCCAGCAGCGGGAGGACAAGGGAGGCTGGAAACACCATATATTTT. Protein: CASSGRTREAGNTIYF.

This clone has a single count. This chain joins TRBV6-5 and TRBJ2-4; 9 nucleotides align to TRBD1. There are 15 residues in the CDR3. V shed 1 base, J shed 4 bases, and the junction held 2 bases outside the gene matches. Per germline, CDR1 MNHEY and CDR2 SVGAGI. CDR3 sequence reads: CASSYFDRGKNIQYF. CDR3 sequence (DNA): TGTGCCAGCAGTTACTTTGACAGGGGGAAAAACATTCAGTACTTC.

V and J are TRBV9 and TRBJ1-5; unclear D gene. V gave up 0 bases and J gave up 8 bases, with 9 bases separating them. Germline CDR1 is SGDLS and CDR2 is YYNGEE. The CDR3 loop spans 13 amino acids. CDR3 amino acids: CASSVDLGEPQHF. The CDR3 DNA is TGTGCCAGCAGCGTAGATTTGGGAGAGCCCCAGCATTTT.

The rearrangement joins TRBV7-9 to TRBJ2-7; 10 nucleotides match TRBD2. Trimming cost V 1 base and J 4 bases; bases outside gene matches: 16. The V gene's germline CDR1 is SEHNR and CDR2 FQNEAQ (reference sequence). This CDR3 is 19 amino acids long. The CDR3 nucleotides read TGTGCCAGCAGCTTAGTGTCTAGCGGGAGTCTTTATCTAGGGTACGAGCAGTACTTC. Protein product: CASSLVSSGSLYLGYEQYF.

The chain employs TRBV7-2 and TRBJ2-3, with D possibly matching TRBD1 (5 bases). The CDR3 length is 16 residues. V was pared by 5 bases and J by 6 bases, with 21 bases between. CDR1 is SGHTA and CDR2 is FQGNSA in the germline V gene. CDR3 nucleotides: TGTGCCAGCAGCCCAGTTGGGGCAGGGCAGCGTGATACGCAGTATTTT. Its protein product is CASSPVGAGQRDTQYF.

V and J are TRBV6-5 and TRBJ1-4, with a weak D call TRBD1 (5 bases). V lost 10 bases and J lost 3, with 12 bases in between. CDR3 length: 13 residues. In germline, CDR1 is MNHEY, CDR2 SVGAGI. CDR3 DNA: TGTGCCACAGGGCGGGGTTCTAATGAAAAACTGTTTTTT. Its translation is CATGRGSNEKLFF.

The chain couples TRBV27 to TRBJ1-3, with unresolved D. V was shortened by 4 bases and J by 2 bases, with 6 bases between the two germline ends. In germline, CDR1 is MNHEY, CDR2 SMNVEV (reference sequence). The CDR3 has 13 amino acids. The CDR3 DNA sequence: TGTGCCAGCAGTTCCCAAACTGGAAACACCATATATTTT. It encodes CASSSQTGNTIYF.

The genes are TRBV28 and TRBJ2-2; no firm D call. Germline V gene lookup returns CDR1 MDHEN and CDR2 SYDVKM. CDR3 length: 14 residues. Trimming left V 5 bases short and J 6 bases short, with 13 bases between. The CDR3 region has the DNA TGTGCCAGCAGTCCATCCCGAAGCCCCGGGGAGCTGTTTTTT. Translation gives CASSPSRSPGELFF. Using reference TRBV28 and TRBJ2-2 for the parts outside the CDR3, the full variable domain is DVKVTQSSRYLVKRTGEKVFLECVQDMDHENMFWYRQDPGLGLRLIYFSYDVKMKEKGDIPEGYSVSREKKERFSLILESASTNQTSMYLCASSPSRSPGELFFGEGSRLTVL.

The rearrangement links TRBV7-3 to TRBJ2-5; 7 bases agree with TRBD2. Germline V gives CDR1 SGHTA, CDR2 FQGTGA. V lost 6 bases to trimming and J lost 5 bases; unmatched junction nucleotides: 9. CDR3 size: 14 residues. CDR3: CASSFGGSGETQYF. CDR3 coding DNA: TGTGCCAGCAGTTTCGGGGGGTCCGGGGAGACCCAGTACTTC.